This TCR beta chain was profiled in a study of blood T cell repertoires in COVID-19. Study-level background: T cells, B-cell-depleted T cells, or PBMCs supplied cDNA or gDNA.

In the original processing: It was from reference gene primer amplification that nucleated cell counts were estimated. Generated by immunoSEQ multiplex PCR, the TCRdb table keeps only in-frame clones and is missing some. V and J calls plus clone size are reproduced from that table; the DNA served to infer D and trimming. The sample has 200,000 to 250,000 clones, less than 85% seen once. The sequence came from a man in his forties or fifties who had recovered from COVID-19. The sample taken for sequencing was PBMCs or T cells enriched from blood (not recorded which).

The CDR3 coding sequence is TGTGCCAGCAATAGCGGGAGGGGCACCGGGGAGCTGTTTTTT. It translates to CASNSGRGTGELFF. V is TRBV2 and J is TRBJ2-2; 11 nucleotides match TRBD2. Germline lookup yields CDR1 SNHLY and CDR2 FYNNEI. V lost 7 bases to trimming and J lost 4 bases; unmatched junction nucleotides: 2. The CDR3 sequence is 14 residues long.